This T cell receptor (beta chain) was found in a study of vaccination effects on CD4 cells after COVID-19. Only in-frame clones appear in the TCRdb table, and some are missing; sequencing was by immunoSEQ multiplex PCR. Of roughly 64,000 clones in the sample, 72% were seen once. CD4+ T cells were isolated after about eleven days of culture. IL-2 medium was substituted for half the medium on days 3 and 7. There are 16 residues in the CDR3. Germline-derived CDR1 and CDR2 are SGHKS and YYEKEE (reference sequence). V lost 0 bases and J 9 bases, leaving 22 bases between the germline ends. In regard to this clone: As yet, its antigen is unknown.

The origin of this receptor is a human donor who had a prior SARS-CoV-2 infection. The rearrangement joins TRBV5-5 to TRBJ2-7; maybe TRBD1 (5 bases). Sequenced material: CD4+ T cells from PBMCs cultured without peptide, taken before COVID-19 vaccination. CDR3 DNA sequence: TGTGCCAGCAGCTTGGCTATGGGGCCCCGTTCAGAAGGGCAGTACTTC. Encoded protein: CASSLAMGPRSEGQYF. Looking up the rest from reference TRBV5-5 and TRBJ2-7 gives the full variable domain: DAGVTQSPTHLIKTRGQQVTLRCSPISGHKSVSWYQQVLGQGPQFIFQYYEKEERGRGNFPDRFSARQFPNYSSELNVNALLLGDSALYLCASSLAMGPRSEGQYFGPGTRLTVT.